The entry below describes one T cell receptor (beta chain). Its target is unknown. Method: immunoSEQ multiplex PCR; TCRdb's copy keeps in-frame clones and lacks some. The table shows 100,000 or so clones, with about 87% occurring only once. The data are from a study of T cell responses to AZD1222 COVID-19 vaccine. The germline gives CDR1 MNHEY, CDR2 SVGEGT. Trimming left V 4 bases short and J 1 base short, with 10 bases between. The CDR3 totals 14 residues. Findings and limits, study-wide: Spike-specific TCR breadth and depth grew following two AZD1222 doses. The study identified only a handful of AZD1222 recipients as seropositive at baseline. Without day 14 samples, only post-peak T cell repertoires were studied. White British ancestry dominated among donors, who included more females, and clonal diversity was possibly underestimated.

Sample: peripheral blood, taken on day 0 of AZD1222 vaccination. The TCR sequence derives from an adult in good health. The chain couples TRBV6-2 or TRBV6-3 to TRBJ1-1, with D uncertain. The CDR3 is CASSFDEANTEAFF. CDR3 coding DNA: TGTGCCAGCAGTTTTGACGAAGCGAACACTGAAGCTTTCTTT.